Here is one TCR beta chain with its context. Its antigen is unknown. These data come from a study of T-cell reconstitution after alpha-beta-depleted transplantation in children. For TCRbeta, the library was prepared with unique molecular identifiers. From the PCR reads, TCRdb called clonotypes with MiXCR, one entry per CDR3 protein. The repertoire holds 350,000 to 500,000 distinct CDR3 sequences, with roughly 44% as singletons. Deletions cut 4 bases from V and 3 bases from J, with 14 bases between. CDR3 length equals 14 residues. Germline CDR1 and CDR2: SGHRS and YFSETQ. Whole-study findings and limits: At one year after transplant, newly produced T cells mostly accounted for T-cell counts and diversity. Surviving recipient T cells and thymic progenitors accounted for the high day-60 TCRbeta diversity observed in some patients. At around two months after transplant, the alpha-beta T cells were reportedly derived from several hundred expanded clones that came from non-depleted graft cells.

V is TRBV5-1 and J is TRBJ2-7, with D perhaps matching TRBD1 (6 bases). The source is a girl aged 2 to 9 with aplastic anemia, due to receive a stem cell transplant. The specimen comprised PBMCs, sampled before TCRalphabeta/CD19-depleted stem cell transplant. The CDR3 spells CASSMTGLDYEQYF. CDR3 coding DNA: TGCGCCAGCAGCATGACAGGCCTCGACTACGAGCAGTACTTC.